Listed below are T cell receptor beta chains from one sample, sequenced in a study of T cell repertoires in cytomegalovirus infection. Via MiXCR, TCRdb re-called the reads, giving one row per CDR3 protein. The table lists about 900,000 distinct CDR3 sequences, approximately 31% of them singletons. Antigens for these TCRs are unknown. The sample in question was cultured CD8+ T cells from PBMCs, obtained from culture after CMV antigen stimulation. These receptors were taken from a human donor in good health (CMV status not recorded). Some clones in this sample may be carry-over from other donors' samples. CDR3s include the opening cysteine and the closing phenylalanine or tryptophan. The D gene is left open where the match is weak. The size of a clone is reported for some rows only, either as once, few or many, or as a class for expanded clones.

few | TRBJ2-1 | TRBV4-1 | NA | CASSQALNIYNEQFF | TGCGCCAGCAGCCAAGCGCTGAATATCTACAATGAGCAGTTCTTC
NA | TRBJ2-7 | TRBV7-9 | TRBD1 | CASTSGTGAYEQYF | TGTGCCAGCACCTCAGGGACAGGGGCCTACGAGCAGTACTTC
once | TRBJ2-3 | TRBV2 | NA | CASSEVGRQGGKQYF | TGTGCCAGCAGTGAAGTGGGGCGTCAGGGGGGTAAGCAGTATTTT
NA | TRBJ1-1 | TRBV19 | TRBD1 | CASKTIRTGWAFF | TGTGCCAGCAAAACTATACGGACAGGTTGGGCTTTCTTT
NA | TRBJ1-4 | TRBV10-3 | NA | CAISESVNEKLFF | TGTGCCATCAGTGAGTCGGTTAATGAAAAACTGTTTTTT
many | TRBJ1-2 | TRBV6-1 | NA | CASSDRDYGYTF | TGTGCCAGCAGTGACCGCGACTATGGCTACACCTTC
few | TRBJ2-5 | TRBV7-6 | NA | CASSLMGGEETQYF | TGTGCCAGCAGCTTAATGGGGGGAGAAGAGACCCAGTACTTC
NA | TRBJ2-7 | TRBV6-1 | TRBD2 | CASSESQNAGGPSYEQYF | TGTGCCAGCAGTGAATCCCAAAATGCGGGGGGCCCTTCCTACGAGCAGTACTTC
few | TRBJ1-5 | TRBV20-1 | TRBD1 | CSARDLTGGFSNQPQHF | TGCAGTGCTAGAGATCTTACAGGGGGATTTAGCAATCAGCCCCAGCATTTT
many | TRBJ2-3 | TRBV7-2 | NA | CASSLDNWDITDTQYF | TGTGCCAGCAGCTTAGATAATTGGGACATCACAGATACGCAGTATTTT
NA | TRBJ2-1 | TRBV4-3 | NA | CASSQVPPDPF | TGCGCCAGCAGCCAAGTTCCTCCGGACCCCTTC
NA | TRBJ2-6 | TRBV6-2/TRBV6-3 | NA | CASSYWTASGANVLTF | TGTGCCAGCAGTTACTGGACAGCCTCTGGGGCCAACGTCCTGACTTTC
NA | TRBJ2-5 | TRBV12-3/TRBV12-4 | NA | CASSIRTGRETQYF | TGTGCCAGCAGTATAAGGACTGGTAGAGAGACCCAGTACTTC
many | TRBJ2-2 | TRBV7-9 | NA | CATGAPQGPNTGELFF | TGTGCCACCGGCGCCCCACAGGGCCCGAACACCGGGGAGCTGTTTTTT
few | TRBJ2-2 | TRBV12-3/TRBV12-4 | NA | CASRFQDGELFF | TGTGCCAGCAGATTCCAGGACGGGGAGCTGTTTTTT
NA | TRBJ1-1 | TRBV19 | NA | CASSIEGRNTEAFF | TGTGCCAGTAGTATAGAGGGGAGGAACACTGAAGCTTTCTTT
many | TRBJ1-5 | TRBV4-1 | TRBD1 | CASSQAIGGADQPQHF | TGCGCCAGCAGCCAAGCGATAGGGGGCGCGGATCAGCCCCAGCATTTT
NA | TRBJ2-3 | TRBV7-3 | NA | CASSLMEPDTQYF | TGTGCCAGCAGCTTAATGGAGCCAGATACGCAGTATTTT
few | TRBJ2-3 | TRBV7-8 | TRBD1 | CASSSPGQGIDTQYF | TGTGCCAGCAGCTCACCGGGACAGGGGATAGATACGCAGTATTTT
NA | TRBJ2-1 | TRBV6-1 | TRBD1 | CASSERRQGANEQFF | TGTGCCAGCAGTGAAAGGAGACAGGGGGCCAATGAGCAGTTCTTC
NA | TRBJ2-7 | TRBV7-9 | NA | CASSAPMYEQYF | TGTGCCAGCAGCGCCCCTATGTACGAGCAGTACTTC
few | TRBJ2-2 | TRBV20-1 | TRBD1 | CSATTGEAGELFF | TGCAGTGCTACTACAGGGGAAGCCGGGGAGCTGTTTTTT
few | TRBJ2-7 | TRBV7-9 | NA | CASSLDIRRYEQYF | TGTGCCAGCAGCTTAGACATACGACGCTACGAGCAGTACTTC
NA | TRBJ2-4 | TRBV27 | TRBD2 | CASRGGGSKNIQYF | TGTGCCAGCAGAGGCGGGGGGTCCAAAAACATTCAGTACTTC
few | TRBJ1-1 | TRBV18 | NA | CASSPLGNQMGTEAFF | TGTGCCAGCTCACCACTCGGAAACCAGATGGGTACTGAAGCTTTCTTT
NA | TRBJ2-3 | TRBV19 | NA | CASSIVGTEADTQYF | TGTGCCAGTAGTATAGTTGGCACCGAGGCAGATACGCAGTATTTT
few | TRBJ2-5 | TRBV28 | TRBD2 | CASSLELAGGLSRETQYF | TGTGCCAGCAGTTTAGAACTAGCGGGGGGATTGAGTCGAGAGACCCAGTACTTC
NA | TRBJ1-2 | TRBV29-1 | NA | CSVDVGQRFPNYGYTF | TGCAGCGTTGATGTAGGACAGAGATTCCCTAACTATGGCTACACCTTC
NA | TRBJ1-5 | TRBV12-3/TRBV12-4 | TRBD1 | CASSWGTGGHQPQHF | TGTGCCAGCAGTTGGGGGACAGGGGGTCATCAGCCCCAGCATTTT
NA | TRBJ1-5 | TRBV14 | TRBD1 | CASSPGQGFGQPQHF | TGTGCCAGCAGCCCGGGACAGGGGTTCGGACAGCCCCAGCATTTT
NA | TRBJ1-1 | TRBV27 | NA | CASSFGPSEAFF | TGTGCCAGCAGTTTCGGGCCCTCTGAAGCTTTCTTT
few | TRBJ2-1 | TRBV19 | NA | CASSIEVPSYNEQFF | TGTGCCAGTAGTATTGAGGTACCCTCCTACAATGAGCAGTTCTTC
few | TRBJ1-2 | TRBV27 | TRBD1 | CASSPTAGGYYGYTF | TGTGCCAGCAGTCCGACCGCAGGGGGATACTATGGCTACACCTTC
NA | TRBJ2-3 | TRBV24-1 | NA | CATSARGGDGDTQYF | TGTGCCACCAGCGCTAGGGGGGGGGATGGAGATACGCAGTATTTT
few | TRBJ2-3 | TRBV15 | NA | CATSRFAKSPVDTQYF | TGTGCCACCAGCAGATTCGCCAAGAGCCCTGTAGATACGCAGTATTTT
many | TRBJ2-5 | TRBV7-9 | NA | CASSPTGMKTQYF | TGTGCCAGCAGCCCCACAGGGATGAAGACCCAGTACTTC
few | TRBJ2-3 | TRBV7-2 | NA | CASKGVSTDTQYF | TGTGCCAGCAAAGGGGTCTCCACAGATACGCAGTATTTT
NA | TRBJ1-1 | TRBV25-1 | NA | CASTPASYTEAFF | TGTGCCAGCACACCCGCCTCCTACACTGAAGCTTTCTTT
NA | TRBJ1-5 | TRBV5-5 | NA | CASSLGRSGNQPQHF | TGTGCCAGCAGCTTGGGGCGGTCAGGCAATCAGCCCCAGCATTTT
NA | TRBJ1-2 | TRBV10-3 | NA | CAIRISYGYTF | TGTGCCATCAGGATTAGCTATGGCTACACCTTC
once | TRBJ2-1 | TRBV13 | TRBD2 | CASTPKTGGANEQFF | TGTGCCAGCACCCCTAAGACCGGGGGGGCAAATGAGCAGTTCTTC
few | TRBJ1-2 | TRBV19 | TRBD1 | CASSMEQGAPFYGYTF | TGTGCCAGTAGTATGGAACAGGGGGCACCATTCTATGGCTACACCTTC
many | TRBJ1-4 | TRBV12-3/TRBV12-4 | NA | CASSFRLNEKLFF | TGTGCCAGCAGTTTTCGACTTAATGAAAAACTGTTTTTT
NA | TRBJ1-2 | TRBV6-2/TRBV6-3 | NA | CASTLVTGNYGYTF | TGTGCCAGCACTCTCGTAACAGGCAACTATGGCTACACCTTC
few | TRBJ1-1 | TRBV15 | NA | CATSLGADTEAFF | TGTGCCACCAGCCTAGGGGCGGACACTGAAGCTTTCTTT
NA | TRBJ2-1 | TRBV19 | NA | CANSPISDDEQFF | TGTGCCAATAGCCCGATTTCGGACGATGAGCAGTTCTTC
NA | TRBJ1-2 | TRBV10-3 | TRBD1 | CAIKQGGPNYGYTF | TGTGCCATCAAGCAAGGGGGCCCAAACTATGGCTACACCTTC
NA | TRBJ2-7 | TRBV6-6 | NA | CASSPLRAVREQYF | TGTGCCAGCAGTCCTTTGAGGGCGGTCCGCGAGCAGTACTTC
NA | TRBJ2-2 | TRBV14 | TRBD1 | CASSLWDSSIPELFF | TGTGCCAGCAGCCTTTGGGACAGCTCCATCCCGGAGCTGTTTTTT
NA | TRBJ1-6 | TRBV14 | NA | CASSQDPRVWNSPLHF | TGTGCCAGCAGCCAAGATCCCAGGGTGTGGAATTCACCCCTCCACTTT
few | TRBJ2-7 | TRBV20-1 | NA | CSAPRSGGHIYEQYF | TGCAGTGCTCCCCGTTCCGGGGGACATATCTACGAGCAGTACTTC
few | TRBJ2-5 | TRBV6-5 | NA | CASSIAVIETQYF | TGTGCCAGCAGTATAGCGGTGATTGAGACCCAGTACTTC
NA | TRBJ2-1 | TRBV6-2/TRBV6-3 | TRBD2 | CASRRGGNYNEQFF | TGTGCCAGCAGGAGGGGAGGGAACTACAATGAGCAGTTCTTC
many | TRBJ2-5 | TRBV6-5 | NA | CASSYEIEETQYF | TGTGCCAGCAGTTACGAAATCGAAGAGACCCAGTACTTC
NA | TRBJ1-3 | TRBV6-6 | NA | CASSSSSPTGNTIYF | TGTGCCAGCAGTTCAAGTTCTCCGACTGGAAACACCATATATTTT
few | TRBJ1-2 | TRBV7-8 | NA | CASSLKSSYGYTF | TGTGCCAGCAGCTTAAAGAGTTCCTATGGCTACACCTTC
few | TRBJ1-5 | TRBV4-1 | NA | CASSQIGDDQPQHF | TGCGCCAGCAGCCAAATAGGGGATGATCAGCCCCAGCATTTT